The 13 T cell receptor beta chains below all came from one sample that was sequenced in a study of preoperative IRX-2 immunotherapy in early breast cancer. Profiling relied on immunoSEQ multiplex PCR, and the TCRdb table lists in-frame clones only, not all of them. The top ten clones hold roughly 1.5% of a sample with some 35,000 clones, roughly 82% of them seen once. Treatment given: preoperative locoregional IRX-2 cytokine immunotherapy. The sequencing used lymph node tissue, collected after IRX-2 immunotherapy. The source is a human donor with breast cancer.

The chain joins TRBV5-1 to TRBJ2-7; 8 nucleotides line up with TRBD2. The V and J ends lost 4 bases and 5 bases, in that order; junction bases with no gene match: 14. This CDR3 is 16 amino acids long. Per the germline V gene, CDR1 is SGHRS and CDR2 is YFSETQ. The CDR3: CASSPDGRGAGDEQYF. The CDR3 DNA follows: TGCGCCAGCAGCCCCGACGGGCGGGGGGCAGGAGACGAGCAGTACTTC.

The chain carries TRBV7-1 and TRBJ1-4, with a tentative D call TRBD1 (5 bases). TRBV7-1 is annotated as an ORF whose role is uncertain. Trimming pared 4 bases from V and 7 bases from J, leaving 19 bases between. The CDR3 consists of 16 residues. DNA of the CDR3: TGTGCCAGCAGCTTTTCGGCTGGTGGGACTCCTGAAAAACTGTTTTTT. It specifies CASSFSAGGTPEKLFF.

This clone was detected a few times. The chain carries TRBV11-3 and TRBJ2-2; D uncertain. Trimming pared 5 bases from V and 4 bases from J, leaving 14 bases between. The CDR3 is 15 amino acids. The germline V gene has CDR1 SGHNT and CDR2 YENEEA. CDR3 coding DNA: TGTGCCAGCAGCCTTAACAGCGTAGCCACCGGGGAGCTGTTTTTT. As protein: CASSLNSVATGELFF.

The chain has TRBV15 and TRBJ1-2; 7 bases align to TRBD1. V lost 4 bases to trimming and J lost 3 bases; unmatched junction nucleotides: 11. From germline, CDR1 is LNHNV and CDR2 YYDKDF (reference sequence). The CDR3 has 16 amino acids. The CDR3 bases are TGTGCCACCAGCAATTCCCTCCTCGACAGGGACTATGGCTACACCTTC. Translated, it gives CATSNSLLDRDYGYTF.

This clone was counted once. The rearrangement links TRBV9 to TRBJ2-7; 11 positions match TRBD1. The J segment lost 4 bases and the V segment lost 8 bases, leaving 8 bases of the junction unmatched. CDR3 length equals 14 residues. The germline gives CDR1 SGDLS, CDR2 YYNGEE. CDR3 DNA: TGTGCCAGTGAGCCGGGACAGGGGGGATACGAGCAGTACTTC. The encoded protein is CASEPGQGGYEQYF.

The CDR3 coding sequence is TGTGCCTGGGGCCGAGGACAGGGAAATTCACCCCTCCACTTT. It specifies CAWGRGQGNSPLHF. The rearrangement links TRBV30 to TRBJ1-6; 8 bases line up with TRBD1. Germline-derived CDR1 and CDR2 are GTSNPN and SVGIG (reference sequence). CDR3 length: 14 amino acids. J gave up 7 bases and V 5 bases, and 7 bases lay outside the gene matches. Drawing the rest from reference TRBV30 and TRBJ1-6, the complete variable domain is SQTIHQWPATLVQPVGSPLSLECTVEGTSNPNLYWYRQAAGRGLQLLFYSVGIGQISSEVPQNLSASRPQDRQFILSSKKLLLSDSGFYLCAWGRGQGNSPLHFGNGTRLTVT.

The genes are TRBV11-3 and TRBJ1-1; D ambiguous. The germline CDR1 and CDR2 sequences are SGHNT and YENEEA. V dropped 5 bases and J dropped 10 bases, with 23 bases sitting between them. There are 15 residues in the CDR3. The CDR3 sequence: CASSPRRTSRVGAFF. DNA for the CDR3: TGTGCCAGCAGCCCTCGACGGACCTCAAGGGTAGGAGCTTTCTTT.

This chain uses TRBV29-1 with TRBJ1-4, with no clear D. Germline V gene lookup returns CDR1 SQVTM and CDR2 ANQGSEA. The ends were cut back, 4 bases at V and 2 bases at J, with 11 bases in the middle. CDR3 length equals 14 residues. The CDR3 nucleotides are TGCAGCGTTGTGGAGGGTCCTACTAATGAAAAACTGTTTTTT. Its translation is CSVVEGPTNEKLFF.

This clone occurred once. CDR3 sequence: CASSRSRFVANTGELFF. CDR3 bases: TGTGCCAGCTCACGAAGCCGATTTGTCGCGAACACCGGGGAGCTGTTTTTT. V is TRBV18 and J is TRBJ2-2, with D hard to call. The V gene's germline CDR1 is KGHSH and CDR2 LQKENI. V was shortened by 4 bases and J by 0 bases, with 15 bases between the two germline ends. CDR3 size: 17 residues.

This clone appeared a few times. This rearrangement joins TRBV6-8 to TRBJ2-6; TRBD1 agrees at 7 bases. The CDR3 spans 18 residues. J was trimmed by 0 bases and V by 5 bases; bases with no gene match: 10. Germline CDR1 and CDR2: MNHGY and SAAAGT. The CDR3 sequence: CASSKLGQVYSGANVLTF. The CDR3 coding sequence is TGTGCCAGCAGTAAGCTAGGACAGGTTTACTCTGGGGCCAACGTCCTGACTTTC.

The DNA of the CDR3 is TGTGCCAGTAGTATCTCCACAGGGGCTAACTATGGCTACACCTTC. As protein: CASSISTGANYGYTF. This rearrangement joins TRBV19 to TRBJ1-2; TRBD1 agrees at 7 bases. Germline assignment: CDR1 LNHDA and CDR2 SQIVND (reference sequence). With V trimmed by 3 bases and J by 0 bases, 4 bases remained unmatched. The CDR3 runs to 15 residues.

The genes are TRBV18 and TRBJ1-1; maybe TRBD1 (6 bases). V dropped 4 bases and J dropped 3 bases, with 15 bases sitting between them. CDR1 is KGHSH and CDR2 is LQKENI in the germline V gene. The CDR3 extends over 15 amino acids. CDR3 DNA sequence: TGTGCCAGCTCACGACCGACAGGTCGGGACACTGAAGCTTTCTTT. Translation: CASSRPTGRDTEAFF.

This clone came up a few times. The J gene is TRBJ1-4, the V gene TRBV6-8; the D is unclear. The length of the CDR3 is 13 residues. Trimming left V 3 bases short and J 7 bases short, with 9 bases between. CDR1 and CDR2 from the germline V gene are MNHGY and SAAAGT. CDR3 sequence (DNA): TGTGCCAGCAGTTATCGACGGGGTGAAAAACTGTTTTTT. This encodes CASSYRRGEKLFF.